This entry concerns a single TCR beta chain. Its antigen has not been determined. Base qualities are missing; no much larger clone stands one base away. The trial excluded patients who had a history of autoimmune disease or who were on systemic immunosuppression. Peripheral blood for TCR sequencing was drawn from every dose cohort at baseline, at cycle 4 day 1 and at cycle 7 day 1. Samples came from an open-label, multicenter, first-in-human phase I dose-escalation trial of ivuxolimab. Adults with locally advanced or metastatic head and neck squamous cell, hepatocellular, melanoma or renal cell carcinoma were enrolled in the trial. CD4+ and CD8+ T cells were sorted separately from peripheral blood before TCR sequencing. These data originate in a study of OX40 agonist ivuxolimab in advanced cancers. At the level of the whole study: Ivuxolimab was a fully human IgG2 agonistic monoclonal antibody targeting the costimulatory receptor OX40 (CD134). Intravenous ivuxolimab was administered to patients every 2 weeks at six dose levels: 0.01, 0.1, 0.3, 1.5, 3 and 10 mg/kg. The paper describes the monotherapy dose-escalation part (N ≈ 49 patients) of the phase I trial of ivuxolimab. In the dose-escalation cohort, approximately 82% of patients were male, and the mean age was roughly 60 years, with a range of about 20 to 79. Patients were allowed to have had prior anti-PD-1, anti-PD-L1 or anti-CTLA-4 therapy, and 30% to 50% of the dose-escalation patients had previously received checkpoint inhibitors. The point of sequencing TCRbeta in the periphery was to test whether ivuxolimab changed TCR sequence diversity and drove clonal T-cell expansion. Partial responses occurred in three dose-escalation patients: two with cutaneous melanoma and one with hepatocellular carcinoma. Of the 52 patients in dose escalation, some 20 had hepatocellular carcinoma, some 15 had melanoma, 9 had renal cell carcinoma and 9 had head and neck cancer. Paper-wide results and their limitations: Which antigens the clonally expanded peripheral T cells were specific for was not determined. Low levels of normalized T-cell clonal expansion were also seen in some patients who did not respond. At doses of 0.1 to 3.0 mg/kg, clonal expansion of both CD4+ and CD8+ blood T cells was observed from baseline to week 6. In the 0.1-3.0 mg/kg groups, partial responders had among the lowest normalized peripheral clonal expansion, particularly in CD8+ T cells. After ivuxolimab, CD8+ T cells had more expanded clones than CD4+ T cells on average.

To sequence the TCRbeta CDR3 region, genomic DNA was isolated from the sorted cells. The immunoSEQ Assay was used to sequence the TCRbeta CDR3 regions. TCRdb re-hosts the immuneACCESS table, in-frame sequences only. Its copies lack some clones; in the studies checked, an unresolved V gene accounts for under half of them, and the cause for the rest is not known. This sample holds some 60,000 clones; about 90% were observed only once. The top ten clonotypes cover approximately 0.32% of the sample. Reading from cysteine to phenylalanine, the CDR3 counts 15 amino acids. Kept here is only the CDR3 DNA, which spans 45 bases and is read in frame from base 1. Relative to germline, V is 8 bases shorter and J is 5 bases shorter, with 21 bases between their ends. Reading the germline V gene gives CDR1 SNHLY and CDR2 FYNNEI.

Recombination connected TRBV2 to TRBJ2-5; the D segment is perhaps TRBD1 or TRBD2, each sharing 5 matched bases. The TCR was taken from an adult with an advanced solid tumor such as melanoma, head and neck, liver or kidney cancer. The specimen was CD4+ or CD8+ T cells sorted from blood, collected in a trial of the OX40 agonist ivuxolimab. At the DNA level, the sequence is TGTGCCAGCCCAAGGGCAGGGTTGGGGGTGGAGACCCAGTACTTC. Translated, this gives CASPRAGLGVETQYF.